This is a list of T cell receptor beta chains from one sample in a study of human T cells and chemical hapten exposure. Using its own MiXCR run on the RACE reads, TCRdb lists one record per CDR3 protein. The data contain 84,000 or so distinct CDR3 sequences, more than 8.5% of them singletons. The sample was whole blood, taken in connection with sensitization to the hapten diphenylcyclopropenone (DPC). All receptors derive from a woman aged 30 to 39 with alopecia areata. Some clones in this sample may be carry-over from other donors' samples. Both conserved end residues are part of each CDR3. The D gene is left open where the match is weak. The size of a clone is reported for some rows only, either as once, few or many, or as a class for expanded clones.

TRBJ1-1 TRBV15 NA NA CATSRDRRNTEAFF TGTGCCACCAGCAGAGATAGGAGGAACACTGAAGCTTTCTTT
TRBJ1-3 TRBV4-3 NA many CASSQVGGTAGNTIYF TGCGCCAGCAGCCAAGTGGGCGGGACTGCTGGAAACACCATATATTTT
TRBJ1-1 TRBV14 TRBD1 many CASSHLDRGGTEAFF TGTGCCAGCAGCCACCTGGACAGGGGTGGGACTGAAGCTTTCTTT
TRBJ1-5 TRBV18 TRBD1 many CASSKGQGNQPQHF TGTGCCAGCTCAAAGGGACAGGGTAATCAGCCCCAGCATTTT
TRBJ2-1 TRBV2 NA many CARKSSDNEQFF TGTGCCAGGAAATCAAGTGACAATGAGCAGTTCTTC
TRBJ2-3 TRBV7-2 NA NA CASSSYVDTQYF TGTGCCAGCAGCTCCTACGTAGATACGCAGTATTTT
TRBJ2-7 TRBV28 NA many CASSLWRPTSSYEQYF TGTGCCAGCAGTTTATGGAGACCAACTAGCTCCTACGAGCAGTACTTC
TRBJ2-3 TRBV6-6 NA few CASTSQGIWADTQYF TGTGCCAGCACAAGCCAGGGTATTTGGGCAGATACGCAGTATTTT
TRBJ1-2 TRBV10-3 NA many CAISESKGGYTF TGTGCCATCAGTGAGTCGAAGGGTGGCTACACCTTC
TRBJ2-1 TRBV27 TRBD2 many CASRIPGTRYNEQFF TGTGCCAGCAGGATCCCCGGGACTAGGTACAATGAGCAGTTCTTC